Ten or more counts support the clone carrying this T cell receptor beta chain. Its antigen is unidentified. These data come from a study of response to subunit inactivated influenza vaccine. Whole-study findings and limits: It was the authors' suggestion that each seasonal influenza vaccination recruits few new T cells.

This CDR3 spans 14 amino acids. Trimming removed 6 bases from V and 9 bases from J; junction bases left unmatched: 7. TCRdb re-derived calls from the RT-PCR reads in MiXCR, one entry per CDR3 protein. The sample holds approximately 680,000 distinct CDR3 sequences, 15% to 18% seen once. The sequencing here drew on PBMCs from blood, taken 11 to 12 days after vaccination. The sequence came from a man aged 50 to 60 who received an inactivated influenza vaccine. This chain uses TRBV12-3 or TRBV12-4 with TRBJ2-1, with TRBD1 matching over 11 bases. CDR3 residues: CASRQGTGGGEQFF. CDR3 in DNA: TGTGCCAGCAGGCAGGGGACAGGGGGAGGTGAGCAGTTCTTC.